The rows below give T cell receptor beta chains drawn from one sample of a study of cytomegalovirus exposure and HLA in healthy donors. The repertoire was sequenced with immunoSEQ multiplex PCR; TCRdb's copy has only in-frame clones and lacks some. The sample has about 170,000 clones; roughly 80% are singletons. The sequenced material came from PBMCs. Receptors were obtained from a woman younger than 35 in good health and CMV-seronegative. CDR3s include the opening cysteine and the closing phenylalanine or tryptophan. Each record gives: V gene, D gene, J gene, CDR3 protein. The D gene is left open where the match is weak.

>TRBV13|.|TRBJ1-2
CASKRGGNSGHLTF
>TRBV28|.|TRBJ2-5
CASSLQGWETQYF
>TRBV6-1|.|TRBJ1-3
CASSAQGTGNTIYF
>TRBV5-5|.|TRBJ2-7
CASSLVSAYEQYF
>TRBV15|.|TRBJ2-1
CATSRAERPNEQFF
>TRBV19|TRBD2|TRBJ2-2
CASKNNPGGETGELFF
>TRBV19|.|TRBJ1-4
CASSTGRANEKLFF
>TRBV4-1|TRBD1|TRBJ2-1
CASSQGAGTGDYNEQFF
>TRBV28|.|TRBJ2-1
CASSLPIPGLSEQFF
>TRBV28|.|TRBJ2-3
CASSRPGGGTDTQYF
>TRBV4-2|.|TRBJ1-3
CASSQDRSSGNTIYF
>TRBV7-2|.|TRBJ1-1
CASSPHPLEAFF
>TRBV7-9|TRBD2|TRBJ2-1
CASSSGLAVYEQFF
>TRBV2|.|.
CASRQLVYEQYF
>TRBV28|.|TRBJ2-7
CASRISYEQYF
>TRBV7-3|.|TRBJ2-2
CASRPTGTNTGELFF
>TRBV7-7|.|TRBJ2-5
CASSLSRGAVETQYF
>TRBV14|TRBD1|TRBJ1-5
CASSQGDSRQPQHF
>TRBV4-1|.|TRBJ2-1
CASSQDLSLTLYNEQFF
>TRBV11-3|TRBD2|TRBJ2-1
CASSLDYGRDMNEQFF
>TRBV9|TRBD1|TRBJ1-2
CASSVTEDRPNYGYTF
>TRBV27|.|TRBJ2-7
CASSLAKTGAVLGEQYF
>TRBV2|TRBD1|TRBJ2-1
CASSEGQGRVYNEQFF
>TRBV19|TRBD2|TRBJ2-1
CASSGLASGKYNEQFF
>TRBV7-7|.|TRBJ1-1
CASSFQMNTEAFF
>TRBV27|TRBD1|TRBJ2-7
CASSFNPLRQGIPYEQYF